The clone carrying this TCR beta chain was observed a few times. Antigen specificity is unknown. The data were obtained in a study of T-cell memory formation after mild COVID-19. On the study more broadly: There were largely donor-specific TCR clusters.

TCRdb re-called the 5' RACE reads through MiXCR, storing one row per CDR3 protein. The sample carries some 340,000 distinct CDR3 sequences, around 13% recorded once. The CDR3 has 12 residues. Germline V CDR1 and CDR2: MDHEN, SYDVKM. The germline V and J ends were trimmed by 7 bases and 14 bases, with 15 bases remaining between them. The study's findings and limits: Of the contracting clones, CD4+ ones lay mainly in CM and EM, and CD8+ ones in EMRA. A balance of CD4 and CD8 characterized clones contracting day 15 to 85, whereas later expanders leaned CD4+.

The sample consisted of PBMCs or a T cell subset sorted from them (not recorded which). V usage is TRBV28 and J usage is TRBJ1-6, with a tentative D call TRBD1 (5 bases). The clonotype was recovered from a man between 18 and 35 years old who had mild COVID-19 (a few samples of this study predate the infection). Cell type and time point are not known. CDR3: CASTLGGKALHF. DNA of the CDR3: TGTGCCAGCACCCTCGGGGGGAAAGCCCTCCACTTT.